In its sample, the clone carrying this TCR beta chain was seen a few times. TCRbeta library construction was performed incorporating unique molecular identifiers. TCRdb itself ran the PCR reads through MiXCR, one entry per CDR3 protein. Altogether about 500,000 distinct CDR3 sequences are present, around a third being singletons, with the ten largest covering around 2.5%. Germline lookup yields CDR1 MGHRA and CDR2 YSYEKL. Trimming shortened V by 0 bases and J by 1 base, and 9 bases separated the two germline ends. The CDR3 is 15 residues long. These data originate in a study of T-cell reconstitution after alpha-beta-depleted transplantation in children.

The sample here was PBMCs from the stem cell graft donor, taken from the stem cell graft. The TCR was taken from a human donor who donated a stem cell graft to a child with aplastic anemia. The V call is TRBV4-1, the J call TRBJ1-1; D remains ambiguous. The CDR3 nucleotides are TGCGCCAGCAGCCAAGAGGATACTGAGAACACTGAAGCTTTCTTT. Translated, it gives CASSQEDTENTEAFF.